The 28 T cell receptor beta chains reported below all come from one sample, sequenced in a study of blood T cells in healthy people across ages. Using a J-beta primer mix together with a sample-barcoded 5' primer, a second PCR was run for 7 to 11 cycles. TCRdb fed the 5' RACE reads into MiXCR, producing one record per CDR3 protein. The sample contains roughly 1.7 million distinct CDR3 sequences, roughly 32% of which appear only once. The source material was blood. These receptors came from a woman aged 25 to 39 in good health.

CDR3 DNA sequence: TGCGCCAGCAGCCCGTCCGGAATATGGGAGACCCAGTACTTC. The encoded protein is CASSPSGIWETQYF. V usage is TRBV5-1 and J usage is TRBJ2-5; no firm D call. The CDR3 has 14 amino acids. V lost 4 bases, J lost 5 bases, and 15 bases lay in between. CDR1 is SGHRS, CDR2 YFSETQ, per germline.

This clonotype was counted a few times. CDR3 sequence reads: CASSLYLPGTSEETQYF. The DNA of the CDR3 is TGCGCCAGCAGCTTGTACCTCCCCGGGACTAGCGAAGAGACCCAGTACTTC. The chain recombines TRBV5-1 with TRBJ2-5; TRBD2 matches at 10 bases. The germline V gene encodes CDR1 SGHRS and CDR2 YFSETQ. With 1 base clipped from V and 3 bases from J, the junction kept 9 bases outside the gene matches. This CDR3 contains 17 residues.

As for this clonotype: Relative to the germline gene, one junction end is altered; a read error may explain this. The J gene is TRBJ2-3, the V gene TRBV5-6; the D gene is possibly TRBD1 (6 bases). The CDR3 spans 18 residues. CDR1 SGHDT and CDR2 YYEEEE come from the germline V gene. CDR3: CTSSLKGVNDLGTDTQYF. CDR3 bases: TGTACCAGCAGCCTAAAGGGGGTAAACGACTTGGGCACAGATACGCAGTATTTT.

This chain joins TRBV5-5 and TRBJ2-7; the match to TRBD1 covers 8 bases. V gave up 2 bases and J gave up 4 bases; unmatched junction bases: 5. In germline, CDR1 is SGHKS, CDR2 YYEKEE (reference sequence). The length of the CDR3 is 14 residues. CDR3 residues: CASSFEDRAYEQYF. CDR3 DNA sequence: TGTGCCAGCAGCTTCGAGGACAGGGCATACGAGCAGTACTTC.

This clonotype was counted between two and nine times. The chain links TRBV20-1 to TRBJ1-5, with D possibly TRBD1 on 6 matching bases. The germline V and J ends were trimmed by 7 bases and 4 bases, with 11 bases remaining between them. The CDR3 length is 12 residues. The germline CDR1 and CDR2 sequences are DFQATT and SNEGSKA (reference sequence). The CDR3 loop is CSVAGENQPQHF. CDR3 in DNA: TGCAGTGTCGCAGGGGAGAATCAGCCCCAGCATTTT.

V gene TRBV20-1 combines with J gene TRBJ2-1; 9 bases align to TRBD1. The ends lost 6 bases at V and 7 bases at J; junction bases unmatched: 10. This CDR3 comprises 14 residues. The germline V gene encodes CDR1 DFQATT and CDR2 SNEGSKA (reference sequence). The CDR3 sequence is CSAGPDRGGNEQFF. Written as DNA, the CDR3 is TGCAGTGCCGGACCGGACAGGGGCGGGAATGAGCAGTTCTTC.

This clonotype was detected only a few times. The rearrangement uses TRBV2 and TRBJ1-2; D not certain. This CDR3 spans 13 amino acids. Trimming shortened V by 8 bases and J by 4 bases, and 14 bases separated the two germline ends. Germline V gives CDR1 SNHLY, CDR2 FYNNEI. The CDR3 DNA reads as TGTGCCAGCGAGCAAGGTGTCGGCTATGGCTACACCTTC. Translating it yields CASEQGVGYGYTF.

V is TRBV30 and J is TRBJ1-5; tentative D call: TRBD1 (5 bases). The CDR3 loop spans 14 amino acids. The V gene lost 1 base and the J gene lost 3 bases, with 10 bases spanning the gap. Germline V gene data show CDR1 as GTSNPN and CDR2 as SVGIG (reference sequence). The CDR3 is CAWSDGTANQPQHF. CDR3 nucleotides: TGTGCCTGGAGTGACGGGACCGCCAATCAGCCCCAGCATTTT.

The CDR3 loop is CATSDPLAEGSYNEQFF. The CDR3 DNA reads TGTGCCACCAGTGATCCTCTAGCGGAGGGCTCCTACAATGAGCAGTTCTTC. This chain links TRBV24-1 with TRBJ2-1, with 7 bases aligning to TRBD2. V dropped 3 bases and J dropped 0; count of bases not matched to a gene: 7. The CDR3 length is 17 residues. From germline, CDR1 is KGHDR and CDR2 SFDVKD.

This clonotype has more than one count but fewer than ten. V usage is TRBV10-3 and J usage is TRBJ2-3, with 8 bases aligning to TRBD2. CDR3 length equals 16 residues. CDR1 ENHRY and CDR2 SYGVKD come from the germline V gene. With 6 bases clipped from V and 2 bases from J, the junction kept 10 bases outside the gene matches. The CDR3 sequence is CAIRTNQRGLTDTQYF. For the CDR3, the DNA is TGTGCCATCAGGACAAATCAGCGGGGGCTCACAGATACGCAGTATTTT.

CDR3 coding DNA: TGTGCCATCAGTGCTAGTGAAGGGACAGACACTGAAGCTTTCTTT. Translation: CAISASEGTDTEAFF. The rearrangement joins TRBV10-3 to TRBJ1-1; 7 bases match TRBD1. The junction had 8 bases not matched to a gene; V was cut back by 4 bases and J by 3 bases. The CDR3 runs to 15 residues. Germline V gene sequence: CDR1 ENHRY, CDR2 SYGVKD.

V gene TRBV20-1 combines with J gene TRBJ1-5; D gene unclear. The CDR3 length is 12 residues. Deletions cut 2 bases from V and 6 bases from J, with 8 bases between. CDR1 and CDR2 (germline): DFQATT, SNEGSKA (reference sequence). DNA for the CDR3: TGCAGTGCTAGACCAATCAGTCAGCCCCAGCATTTT. It codes for CSARPISQPQHF.

The chain uses TRBV6-1 and TRBJ1-5, with TRBD1 as a possible D gene (5 bases). V lost 4 bases to trimming and J lost 4 bases, with 14 bases between them. From germline, CDR1 is MNHNS and CDR2 SASEGT. This CDR3 comprises 15 residues. For the CDR3, the DNA is TGTGCCAGCAGTGGTGAGGGGATCGGAAATCAGCCCCAGCATTTT. It translates to CASSGEGIGNQPQHF.

This chain uses TRBV20-1 with TRBJ2-7, with a weak D call TRBD1 (7 bases). The CDR3 runs 14 residues. Germline CDR1 and CDR2: DFQATT and SNEGSKA (reference sequence). The ends were cut back, 5 bases at V and 1 base at J, with 15 bases in the middle. CDR3 nucleotide sequence: TGCAGTGCTGGGGGCAGGGGGGTTTCCTACGAGCAGTACTTC. Protein sequence: CSAGGRGVSYEQYF.

This clonotype was seen more than once but under ten times. This chain uses TRBV6-1 with TRBJ2-7; 8 bases fit TRBD2. Germline CDR1 reads MNHNS; CDR2 reads SASEGT. There are 14 residues in the CDR3. With 7 bases clipped from V and 3 bases from J, the junction kept 8 bases outside the gene matches. Here the CDR3 reads CASKKAGEVYEQYF. CDR3 bases: TGTGCCAGCAAGAAAGCGGGAGAAGTCTACGAGCAGTACTTC.

This clonotype has ten or more counts. The chain uses TRBV7-2 and TRBJ2-1; 10 bases are a match to TRBD2. The CDR3 totals 12 residues. The V gene's germline CDR1 is SGHTA and CDR2 FQGNSA. The V and J ends lost 9 bases and 8 bases, in that order; junction bases with no gene match: 4. CDR3: CASKREGDEQFF. The CDR3 DNA reads as TGTGCCAGTAAGCGGGAGGGGGATGAGCAGTTCTTC.

This clonotype was observed at least ten times. This chain uses TRBV29-1 with TRBJ2-7, with D perhaps matching TRBD2 (5 bases). The CDR3 length is 12 residues. Germline CDR1 and CDR2: SQVTM and ANQGSEA. The V end lost 1 base, the J end lost 5 bases, and 9 bases lay between the germline ends. The CDR3 region is CSVEGLGNEQYF. CDR3 bases: TGCAGCGTTGAAGGTCTCGGGAACGAGCAGTACTTC.

The chain uses TRBV10-3 and TRBJ2-3, with D maybe TRBD2 (7 bases). Germline CDR1 reads ENHRY; CDR2 reads SYGVKD. The CDR3 covers 14 residues. The CDR3 sequence is CAYRAQGGADTQYF. The DNA for the CDR3 is TGTGCATACAGAGCACAGGGAGGGGCAGATACGCAGTATTTT.

This clonotype was picked up one time. The chain recombines TRBV7-9 with TRBJ2-1; the D gene is possibly TRBD2 (8 bases). V gave up 5 bases and J gave up 7 bases, with 15 bases separating them. CDR1 is SEHNR, CDR2 FQNEAQ, per germline (reference sequence). There are 14 residues in the CDR3. CDR3 DNA sequence: TGTGCCAGCAGCCGGACTAGCAGGGGGAATGAGCAGTTCTTC. Amino acid sequence: CASSRTSRGNEQFF.

This clonotype was seen a handful of times. Compared with germline, one end of the junction differs, possibly owing to a read error. This chain links TRBV25-1 with TRBJ1-6; D remains ambiguous. Germline lookup yields CDR1 MGHDK and CDR2 SYGVNS. This CDR3 comprises 13 residues. CDR3 sequence reads: CATSQGYNSPLHF. The DNA for the CDR3 is TGTGCCACCAGTCAAGGATATAATTCACCCCTCCACTTT.

The chain links TRBV14 to TRBJ2-5; tentatively, D is TRBD1 (6 bases). The CDR3 runs to 16 residues. The germline CDR1 and CDR2 sequences are SGHDN and FVKESK. V shed 6 bases and J shed 1 base, with 18 bases lying between them. This CDR3 reads CASSLHAGTLQETQYF. CDR3 DNA sequence: TGTGCCAGCAGTCTGCATGCCGGGACACTCCAAGAGACCCAGTACTTC.

This clonotype was seen only a few times. The rearrangement links TRBV4-1 to TRBJ2-5; TRBD2 aligns across 10 bases. The CDR3 is 16 residues long. The V gene end was trimmed by 0 bases and the J gene end by 6 bases; junction bases not matched to a gene: 7. Per germline, CDR1 MGHRA and CDR2 YSYEKL. CDR3 DNA: TGCGCCAGCAGCCAAGATCTACCAGCGGGAGGGCAGACCCAGTACTTC. The encoded protein is CASSQDLPAGGQTQYF.

V is TRBV6-5 and J is TRBJ1-1; maybe TRBD1 (5 bases). This CDR3 contains 14 residues. Germline assignment: CDR1 MNHEY and CDR2 SVGAGI. Deletions cut 1 base from V and 4 bases from J, with 10 bases between. This CDR3 reads CASSYWDGGTEAFF. CDR3 coding DNA: TGTGCCAGCAGTTACTGGGACGGGGGCACTGAAGCTTTCTTT.

The chain employs TRBV2 and TRBJ1-4; a possible D gene is TRBD1 (5 bases). V was pared by 2 bases and J by 5 bases, with 12 bases between. CDR3 length: 15 residues. CDR1 and CDR2 from the germline V gene are SNHLY and FYNNEI. The CDR3 sequence is CASSERRQKNEKLFF. In DNA, the CDR3 is TGTGCCAGCAGTGAAAGGCGACAGAAGAATGAAAAACTGTTTTTT.

Regarding this clonotype: This may stem from a read error, because a much larger clone lies one nucleotide away. The rearrangement links TRBV27 to TRBJ1-2; a weak D match, TRBD1 (5 bases). Germline V gives CDR1 MNHEY, CDR2 SMNVEV (reference sequence). This CDR3 spans 14 amino acids. CDR3 protein: CASGFGGMPYGYTF. The CDR3 region has the DNA TGTGCCAGCGGTTTTGGGGGGATGCCCTATGGCTACACCTTC.

This clonotype was recorded once. The chain employs TRBV20-1 and TRBJ2-3; a possible D gene is TRBD2 (6 bases). The CDR3 has 16 amino acids. V was pared by 1 base and J by 2 bases, with 16 bases between. CDR1 DFQATT and CDR2 SNEGSKA come from the germline V gene (reference sequence). The CDR3 DNA is TGCAGTGCTAGAGGGGACTTTACTAAAGACACAGATACGCAGTATTTT. This translates into CSARGDFTKDTDTQYF.

The CDR3: CASSDHRGLYNEQFF. In DNA, the CDR3 is TGTGCCAGCAGTGACCACCGGGGGTTATACAATGAGCAGTTCTTC. The V gene is TRBV6-4, the J gene TRBJ2-1; weak D call: TRBD2 (6 bases). V lost 2 bases to trimming and J lost 4 bases, with 12 bases between them. The germline CDR1 and CDR2 sequences are MRHNA and SNTAGT. The CDR3 covers 15 residues.

This clonotype has just a few counts. The CDR3 DNA is TGTGCCAGCAGTGAACTCCCGGAGACCCAGTACTTC. Protein sequence: CASSELPETQYF. This chain joins TRBV2 and TRBJ2-5; the D is unclear. V lost 2 bases and J 5 bases, leaving 6 bases between the germline ends. The germline CDR1 and CDR2 sequences are SNHLY and FYNNEI. The CDR3 runs 12 residues. The whole variable domain, filled in from reference TRBV2 and TRBJ2-5, reads EPEVTQTPSHQVTQMGQEVILRCVPISNHLYFYWYRQILGQKVEFLVSFYNNEISEKSEIFDDQFSVERPDGSNFTLKIRSTKLEDSAMYFCASSELPETQYFGPGTRLLVL.